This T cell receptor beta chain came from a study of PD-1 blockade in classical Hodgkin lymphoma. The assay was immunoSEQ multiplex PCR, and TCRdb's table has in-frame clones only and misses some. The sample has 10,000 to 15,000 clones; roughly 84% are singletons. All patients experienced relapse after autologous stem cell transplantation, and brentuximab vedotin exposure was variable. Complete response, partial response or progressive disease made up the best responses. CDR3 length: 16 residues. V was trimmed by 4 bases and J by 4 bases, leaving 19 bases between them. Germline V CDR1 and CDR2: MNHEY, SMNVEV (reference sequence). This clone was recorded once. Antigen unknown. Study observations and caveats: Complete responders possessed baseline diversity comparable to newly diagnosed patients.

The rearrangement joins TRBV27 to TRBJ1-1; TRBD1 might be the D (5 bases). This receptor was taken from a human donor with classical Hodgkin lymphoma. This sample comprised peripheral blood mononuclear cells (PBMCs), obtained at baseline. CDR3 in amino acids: CASSSTPIRQGTEAFF. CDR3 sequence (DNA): TGTGCCAGCAGTTCTACTCCAATTAGGCAGGGCACTGAAGCTTTCTTT.